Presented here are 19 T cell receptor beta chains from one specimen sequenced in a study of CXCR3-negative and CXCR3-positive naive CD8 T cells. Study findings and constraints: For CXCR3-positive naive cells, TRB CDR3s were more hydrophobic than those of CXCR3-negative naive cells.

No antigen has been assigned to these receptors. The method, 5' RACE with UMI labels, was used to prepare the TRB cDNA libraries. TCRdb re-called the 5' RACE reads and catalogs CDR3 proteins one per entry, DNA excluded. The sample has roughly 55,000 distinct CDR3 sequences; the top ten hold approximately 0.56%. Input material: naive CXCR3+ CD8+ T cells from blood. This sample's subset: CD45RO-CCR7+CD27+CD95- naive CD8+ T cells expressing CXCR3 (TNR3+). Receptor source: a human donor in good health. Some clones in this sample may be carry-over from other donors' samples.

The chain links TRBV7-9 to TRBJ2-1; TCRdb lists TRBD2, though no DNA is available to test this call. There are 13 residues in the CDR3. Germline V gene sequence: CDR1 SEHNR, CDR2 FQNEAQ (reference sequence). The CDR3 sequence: CASSLLEGNEQFF.

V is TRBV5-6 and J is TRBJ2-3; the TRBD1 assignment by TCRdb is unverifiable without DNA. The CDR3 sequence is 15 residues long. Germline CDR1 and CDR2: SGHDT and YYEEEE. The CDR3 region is CASSLSEQGADTQYF.

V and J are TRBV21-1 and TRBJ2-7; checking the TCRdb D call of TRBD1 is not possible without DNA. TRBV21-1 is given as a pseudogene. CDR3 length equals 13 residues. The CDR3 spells CAITGSITYEQYF.

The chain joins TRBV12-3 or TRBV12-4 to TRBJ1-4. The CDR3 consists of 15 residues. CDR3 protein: CASSGRYATNEKLFF.

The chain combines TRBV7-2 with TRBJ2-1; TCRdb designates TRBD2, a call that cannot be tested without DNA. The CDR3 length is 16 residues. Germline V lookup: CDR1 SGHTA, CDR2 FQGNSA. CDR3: CASSLVPAGGDNEQFF.

The CDR3 sequence is CASTSPGLAGRDF. V and J are TRBV7-9 and TRBJ2-3; TCRdb gives TRBD2 as the D gene, but with no DNA this cannot be confirmed. The CDR3 totals 13 residues. In germline, CDR1 is SEHNR, CDR2 FQNEAQ (reference sequence).

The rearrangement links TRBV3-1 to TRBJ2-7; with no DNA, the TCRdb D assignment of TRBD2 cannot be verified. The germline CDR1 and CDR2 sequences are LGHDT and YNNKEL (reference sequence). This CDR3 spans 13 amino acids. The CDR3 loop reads CASSLGLAGEQYF.

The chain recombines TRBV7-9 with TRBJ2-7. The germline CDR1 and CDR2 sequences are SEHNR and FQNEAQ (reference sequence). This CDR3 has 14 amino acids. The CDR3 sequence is CASSLGPRTYEQYF. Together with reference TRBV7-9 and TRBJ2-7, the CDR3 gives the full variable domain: DTGVSQNPRHKITKRGQNVTFRCDPISEHNRLYWYRQTLGQGPEFLTYFQNEAQLEKSRLLSDRFSAERPKGSFSTLEIQRTEQGDSAMYLCASSLGPRTYEQYFGPGTRLTVT.

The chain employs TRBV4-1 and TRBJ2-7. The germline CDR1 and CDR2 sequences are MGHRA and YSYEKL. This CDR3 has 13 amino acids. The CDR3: CVSSQEGFYEQYF.

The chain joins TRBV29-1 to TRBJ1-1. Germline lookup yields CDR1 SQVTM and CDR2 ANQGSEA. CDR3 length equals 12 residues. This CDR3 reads CSVESLNTEAFF.

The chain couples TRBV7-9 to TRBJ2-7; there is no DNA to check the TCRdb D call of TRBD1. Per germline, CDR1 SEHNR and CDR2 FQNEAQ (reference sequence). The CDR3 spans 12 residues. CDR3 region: CASSLIPGEQYF.

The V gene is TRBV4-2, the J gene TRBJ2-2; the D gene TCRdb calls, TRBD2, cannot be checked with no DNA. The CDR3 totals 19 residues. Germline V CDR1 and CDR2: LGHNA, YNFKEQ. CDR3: CASSQAGLAGGIEDRELFF.

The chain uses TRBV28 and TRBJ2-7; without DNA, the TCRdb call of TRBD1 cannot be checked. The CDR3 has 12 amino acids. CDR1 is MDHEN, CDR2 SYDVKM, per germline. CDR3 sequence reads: CASSPGTYEQYF. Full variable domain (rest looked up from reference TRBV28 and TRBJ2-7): DVKVTQSSRYLVKRTGEKVFLECVQDMDHENMFWYRQDPGLGLRLIYFSYDVKMKEKGDIPEGYSVSREKKERFSLILESASTNQTSMYLCASSPGTYEQYFGPGTRLTVT.

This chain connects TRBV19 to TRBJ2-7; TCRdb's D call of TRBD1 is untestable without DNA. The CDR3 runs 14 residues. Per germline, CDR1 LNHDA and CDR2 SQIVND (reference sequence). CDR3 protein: CASTAGTESYEQYF. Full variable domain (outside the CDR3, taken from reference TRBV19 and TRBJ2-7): DGGITQSPKYLFRKEGQNVTLSCEQNLNHDAMYWYRQDPGQGLRLIYYSQIVNDFQKGDIAEGYSVSREKKESFPLTVTSAQKNPTAFYLCASTAGTESYEQYFGPGTRLTVT.

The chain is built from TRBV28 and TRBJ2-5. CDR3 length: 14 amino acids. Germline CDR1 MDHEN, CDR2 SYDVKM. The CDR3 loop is CASSFAGEAETQYF.

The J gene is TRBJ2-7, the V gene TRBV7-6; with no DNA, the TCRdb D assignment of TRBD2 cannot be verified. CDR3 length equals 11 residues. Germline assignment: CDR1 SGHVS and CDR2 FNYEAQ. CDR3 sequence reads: CASSWEDEQYF.

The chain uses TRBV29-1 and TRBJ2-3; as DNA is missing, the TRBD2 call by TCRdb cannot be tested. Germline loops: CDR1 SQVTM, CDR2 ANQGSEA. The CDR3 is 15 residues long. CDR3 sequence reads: CSVEGLAGEWDTQYF.

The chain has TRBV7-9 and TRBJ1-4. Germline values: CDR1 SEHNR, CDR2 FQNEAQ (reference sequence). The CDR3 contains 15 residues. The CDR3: CASSPWDLEGEKLFF.

CDR3 loop: CASSVSTSGSLDEQFF. V usage is TRBV12-3 or TRBV12-4 and J usage is TRBJ2-1; TCRdb gives TRBD2 as the D gene, but with no DNA this cannot be confirmed. CDR3 size: 16 residues.